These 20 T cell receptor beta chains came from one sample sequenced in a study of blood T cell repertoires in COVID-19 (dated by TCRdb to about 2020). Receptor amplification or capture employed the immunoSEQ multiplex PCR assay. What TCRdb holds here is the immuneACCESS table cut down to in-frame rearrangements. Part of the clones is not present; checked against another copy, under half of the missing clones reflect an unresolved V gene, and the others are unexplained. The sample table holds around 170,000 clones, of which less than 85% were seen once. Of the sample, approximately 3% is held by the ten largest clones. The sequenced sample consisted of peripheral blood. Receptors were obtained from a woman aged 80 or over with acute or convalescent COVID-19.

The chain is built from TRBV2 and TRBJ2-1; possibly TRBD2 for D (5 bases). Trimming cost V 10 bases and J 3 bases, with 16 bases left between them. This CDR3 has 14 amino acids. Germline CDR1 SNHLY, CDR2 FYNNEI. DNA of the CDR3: TGTGCCACCGGACTCGTCATAAACTACAATGAGCAGTTCTTC. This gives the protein CATGLVINYNEQFF.

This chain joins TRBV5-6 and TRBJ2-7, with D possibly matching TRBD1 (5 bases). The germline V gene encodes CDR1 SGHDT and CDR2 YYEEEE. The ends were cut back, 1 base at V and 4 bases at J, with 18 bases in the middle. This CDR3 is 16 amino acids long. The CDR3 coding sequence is TGTGCCAGCAGCTTGCTGTCAGGGATCGCTATTTACGAGCAGTACTTC. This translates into CASSLLSGIAIYEQYF.

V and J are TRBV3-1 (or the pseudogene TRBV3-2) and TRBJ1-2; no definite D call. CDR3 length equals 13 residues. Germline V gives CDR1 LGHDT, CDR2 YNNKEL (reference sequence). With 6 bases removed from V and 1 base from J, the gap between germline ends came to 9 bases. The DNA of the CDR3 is TGTGCCAGCAGTCCACCAGGTAACTATGGCTACACCTTC. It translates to CASSPPGNYGYTF.

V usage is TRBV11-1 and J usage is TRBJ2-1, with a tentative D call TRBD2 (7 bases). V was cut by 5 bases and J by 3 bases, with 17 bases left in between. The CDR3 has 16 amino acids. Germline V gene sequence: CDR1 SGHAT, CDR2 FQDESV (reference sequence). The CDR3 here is CASSKQGGVGYNEQFF. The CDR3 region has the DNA TGTGCCAGCAGCAAACAGGGAGGGGTAGGCTACAATGAGCAGTTCTTC.

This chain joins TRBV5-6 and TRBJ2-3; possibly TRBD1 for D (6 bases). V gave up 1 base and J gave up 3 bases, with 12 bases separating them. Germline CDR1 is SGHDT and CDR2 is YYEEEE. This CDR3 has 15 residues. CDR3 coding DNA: TGTGCCAGCAGCTTGTTCCAGGGGATAACAGATACGCAGTATTTT. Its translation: CASSLFQGITDTQYF.

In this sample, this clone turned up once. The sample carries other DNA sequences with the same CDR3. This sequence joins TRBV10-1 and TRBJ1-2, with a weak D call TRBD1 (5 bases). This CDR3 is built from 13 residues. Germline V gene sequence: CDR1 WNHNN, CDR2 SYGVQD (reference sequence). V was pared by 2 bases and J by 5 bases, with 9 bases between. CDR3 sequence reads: CASSEDSLYGYTF. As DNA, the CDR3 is TGCGCCAGCAGTGAGGACAGTCTTTATGGCTACACCTTC.

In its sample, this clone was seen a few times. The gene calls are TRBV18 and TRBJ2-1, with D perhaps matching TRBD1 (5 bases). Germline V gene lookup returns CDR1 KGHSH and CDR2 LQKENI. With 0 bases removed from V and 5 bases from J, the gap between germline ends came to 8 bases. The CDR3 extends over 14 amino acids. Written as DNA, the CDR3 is TGTGCCAGCTCACCACCCGCAGGGAACAATGAGCAGTTCTTC. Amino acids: CASSPPAGNNEQFF.

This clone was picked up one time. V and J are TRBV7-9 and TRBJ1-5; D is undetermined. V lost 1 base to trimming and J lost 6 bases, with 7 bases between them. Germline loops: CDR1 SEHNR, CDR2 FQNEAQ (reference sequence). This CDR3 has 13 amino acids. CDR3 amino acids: CASSLEDFQPQHF. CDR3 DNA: TGTGCCAGCAGCTTAGAAGACTTTCAGCCCCAGCATTTT.

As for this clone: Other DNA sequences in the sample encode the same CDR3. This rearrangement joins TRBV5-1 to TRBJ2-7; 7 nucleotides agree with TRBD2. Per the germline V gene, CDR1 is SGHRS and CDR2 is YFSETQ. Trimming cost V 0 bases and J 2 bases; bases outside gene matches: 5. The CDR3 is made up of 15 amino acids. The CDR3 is CASSLALAGAYEQYF. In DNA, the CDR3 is TGCGCCAGCAGCTTGGCCCTCGCGGGGGCCTACGAGCAGTACTTC. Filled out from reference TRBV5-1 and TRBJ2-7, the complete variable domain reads KAGVTQTPRYLIKTRGQQVTLSCSPISGHRSVSWYQQTPGQGLQFLFEYFSETQRNKGNFPGRFSGRQFSNSRSEMNVSTLELGDSALYLCASSLALAGAYEQYFGPGTRLTVT.

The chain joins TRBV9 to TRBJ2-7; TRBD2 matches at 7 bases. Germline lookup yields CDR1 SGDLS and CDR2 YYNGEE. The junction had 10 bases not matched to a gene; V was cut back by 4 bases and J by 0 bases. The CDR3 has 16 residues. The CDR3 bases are TGTGCCAGCAGCCTTGAAGCGGGACTCAGCTCCTACGAGCAGTACTTC. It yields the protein CASSLEAGLSSYEQYF.

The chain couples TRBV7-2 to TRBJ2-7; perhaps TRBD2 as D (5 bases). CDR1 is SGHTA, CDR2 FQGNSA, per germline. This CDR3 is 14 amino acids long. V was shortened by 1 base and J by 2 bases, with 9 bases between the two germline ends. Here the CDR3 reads CASSLVGDTYEQYF. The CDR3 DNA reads TGTGCCAGCAGCTTAGTCGGGGATACCTACGAGCAGTACTTC. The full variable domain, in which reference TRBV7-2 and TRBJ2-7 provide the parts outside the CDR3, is GAGVSQSPSNKVTEKGKDVELRCDPISGHTALYWYRQSLGQGLEFLIYFQGNSAPDKSGLPSDRFSAERTGGSVSTLTIQRTQQEDSAVYLCASSLVGDTYEQYFGPGTRLTVT.

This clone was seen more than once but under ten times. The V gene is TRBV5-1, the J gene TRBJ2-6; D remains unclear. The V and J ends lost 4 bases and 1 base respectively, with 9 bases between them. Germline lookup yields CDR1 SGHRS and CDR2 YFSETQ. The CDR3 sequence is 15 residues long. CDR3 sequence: CASSMVESGANVLTF. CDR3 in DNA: TGCGCCAGCAGCATGGTAGAGTCTGGGGCCAACGTCCTGACTTTC.

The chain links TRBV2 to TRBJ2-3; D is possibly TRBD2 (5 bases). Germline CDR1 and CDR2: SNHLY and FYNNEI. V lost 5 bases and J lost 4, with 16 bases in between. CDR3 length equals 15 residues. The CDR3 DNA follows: TGTGCCAGCAGTATCCCAATGTCCGGGGCAGATACGCAGTATTTT. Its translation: CASSIPMSGADTQYF.

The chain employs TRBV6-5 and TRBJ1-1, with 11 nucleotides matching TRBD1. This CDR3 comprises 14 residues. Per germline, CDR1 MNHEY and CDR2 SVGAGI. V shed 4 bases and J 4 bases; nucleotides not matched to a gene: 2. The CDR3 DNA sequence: TGTGCCAGCAGTTCTGGACAGGGGGCCACTGAAGCTTTCTTT. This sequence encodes CASSSGQGATEAFF.

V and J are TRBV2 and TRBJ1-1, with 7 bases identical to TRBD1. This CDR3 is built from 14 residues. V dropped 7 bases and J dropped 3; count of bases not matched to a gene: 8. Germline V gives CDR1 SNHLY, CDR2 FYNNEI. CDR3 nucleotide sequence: TGTGCCAGCACAAAAACAGGGGTTTACACTGAAGCTTTCTTT. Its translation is CASTKTGVYTEAFF. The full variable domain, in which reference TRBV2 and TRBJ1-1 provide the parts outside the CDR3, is EPEVTQTPSHQVTQMGQEVILRCVPISNHLYFYWYRQILGQKVEFLVSFYNNEISEKSEIFDDQFSVERPDGSNFTLKIRSTKLEDSAMYFCASTKTGVYTEAFFGQGTRLTVV.

The CDR3 loop is CASSLSIFSGRSSYEQYF. The CDR3 nucleotides are TGTGCCAGCAGTTTATCGATTTTCAGCGGGAGGAGCTCCTACGAGCAGTACTTC. The chain recombines TRBV28 with TRBJ2-7; 9 positions match TRBD2. The CDR3 is 18 residues long. The germline V gene encodes CDR1 MDHEN and CDR2 SYDVKM. V gave up 1 base and J gave up 0 bases; unmatched junction bases: 10.

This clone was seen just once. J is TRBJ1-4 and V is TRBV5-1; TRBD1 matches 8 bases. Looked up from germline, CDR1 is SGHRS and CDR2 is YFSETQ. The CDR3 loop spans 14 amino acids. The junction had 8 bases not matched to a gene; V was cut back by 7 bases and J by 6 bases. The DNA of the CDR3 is TGCGCCAGCGCCCAGGGGGCGATAGATGAAAAACTGTTTTTT. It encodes CASAQGAIDEKLFF.

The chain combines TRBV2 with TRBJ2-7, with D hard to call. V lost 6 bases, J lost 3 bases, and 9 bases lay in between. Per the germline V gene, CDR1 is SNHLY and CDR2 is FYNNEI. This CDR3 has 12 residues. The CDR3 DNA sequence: TGTGCCAGCAGGGAGTACCACTACGAGCAGTACTTC. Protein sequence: CASREYHYEQYF.

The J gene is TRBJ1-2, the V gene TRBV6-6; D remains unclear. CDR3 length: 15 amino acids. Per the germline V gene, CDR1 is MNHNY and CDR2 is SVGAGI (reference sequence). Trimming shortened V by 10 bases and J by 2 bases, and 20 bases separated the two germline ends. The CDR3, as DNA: TGTGCCATCCCTAGATGGAGGGATGGAAACTATGGCTACACCTTC. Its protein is CAIPRWRDGNYGYTF.

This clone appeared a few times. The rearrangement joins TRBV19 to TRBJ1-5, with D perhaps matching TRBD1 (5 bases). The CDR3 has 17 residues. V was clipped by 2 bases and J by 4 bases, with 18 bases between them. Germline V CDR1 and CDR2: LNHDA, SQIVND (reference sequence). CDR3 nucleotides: TGTGCCAGTAGTATATTTGGGGGAGGGCCGACAAATCAGCCCCAGCATTTT. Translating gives CASSIFGGGPTNQPQHF.